Each of the 6 T cell receptor beta chains below was sequenced from the same sample in a study of T cell repertoires in cytomegalovirus infection. TCRdb re-analysed the reads in MiXCR, keeping a single row per CDR3 protein. The sample includes some 680,000 distinct CDR3 sequences, roughly a third of them seen just once. Material: PBMCs. These receptors originate from a human donor in good health (CMV status not recorded). Some clones in this sample may be carry-over from other donors' samples.

This clonotype was recorded at least ten times. V gene TRBV27 combines with J gene TRBJ1-1, with D perhaps TRBD1 (5 bases). The CDR3 totals 13 residues. CDR1 MNHEY and CDR2 SMNVEV come from the germline V gene (reference sequence). Trimming pared 4 bases from V and 8 bases from J, leaving 14 bases between. The CDR3 is CASSYPGGAEAFF. The CDR3 DNA reads TGTGCCAGCAGTTACCCCGGGGGTGCGGAAGCTTTCTTT.

The V call is TRBV7-9, the J call TRBJ1-3, with D perhaps TRBD1 (6 bases). Per germline, CDR1 SEHNR and CDR2 FQNEAQ (reference sequence). Trimming removed 3 bases from V and 5 bases from J, with 11 bases in between. The CDR3 is 14 residues long. For the CDR3, the DNA is TGTGCCAGCAGCTTCCAACAGGGCAGAAACACCATATATTTT. Its translation: CASSFQQGRNTIYF.

This clonotype was counted at least ten times. The V and J genes are TRBV6-1 and TRBJ1-3; TRBD1 might be the D (6 bases). The V gene's germline CDR1 is MNHNS and CDR2 SASEGT. The ends were cut back, 0 bases at V and 10 bases at J, with 16 bases in the middle. This CDR3 region has 15 residues. The DNA of the CDR3 is TGTGCCAGCAGTGAAGCGCCGGGTAACAGGGAAACCATATATTTT. Encoded protein: CASSEAPGNRETIYF.

The chain uses TRBV7-6 and TRBJ1-4; D gene ambiguous. With 3 bases removed from V and 1 base from J, the gap between germline ends came to 9 bases. CDR3 length: 15 amino acids. Per the germline V gene, CDR1 is SGHVS and CDR2 is FNYEAQ. CDR3 in amino acids: CASSFSLGTNEKLFF. The DNA of the CDR3 is TGTGCCAGCAGCTTTTCATTGGGAACTAATGAAAAACTGTTTTTT.

V and J are TRBV12-3 or TRBV12-4 and TRBJ1-6; weak D call: TRBD1 (6 bases). With 5 bases removed from V and 9 bases from J, the gap between germline ends came to 23 bases. CDR3 length equals 17 residues. CDR3 sequence: CASSRLFSDSRGSPLHF. In nucleotides, the CDR3 is TGTGCCAGCAGTCGTTTGTTTTCGGACAGTCGAGGTTCACCCCTCCACTTT.

The chain employs TRBV19 and TRBJ1-2; D might be TRBD1 (5 bases). Trimming shortened V by 5 bases and J by 2 bases, and 9 bases separated the two germline ends. The CDR3 runs 13 residues. Germline lookup yields CDR1 LNHDA and CDR2 SQIVND (reference sequence). This CDR3 is CASSATANYGYTF. The DNA for the CDR3 is TGTGCCAGTAGTGCGACAGCCAACTATGGCTACACCTTC.